This entry lists 14 T cell receptor beta chains sequenced from one sample in a study of shared clonotypes between healthy human individuals. CD45RO-negative cells were positively selected for CCR7, leaving out terminally differentiated effector memory CD45RA+ cells. TCRdb keeps only in-frame clones here, not all; method: immunoSEQ multiplex PCR. The table records millions of clones, about 95% of them present only once. Material: naive CD8+ T cells sorted from blood. The receptors derive from a young man in good health.

V usage is TRBV7-5 and J usage is TRBJ2-7; TRBD2, the D gene given by the table, was not confirmed from the DNA. TRBV7-5 represents a pseudogene. This CDR3 is 14 amino acids long. The CDR3 region is CASPRDHISNEQYF. CDR3 DNA: TGTGCCAGCCCTAGAGATCATATTTCCAACGAGCAGTACTTC.

The genes are TRBV11-3 and TRBJ2-3, with D tentatively TRBD1 or TRBD2 (5 bases each). The V end was cut by 3 bases, the J end by 0 bases, with 10 bases between. The CDR3 extends over 15 amino acids. Germline V gene lookup returns CDR1 SGHNT and CDR2 YENEEA. The DNA of the CDR3 is TGTGCCAGCAGCTTCGGGGCAGCTAGCACAGATACGCAGTATTTT. Translation: CASSFGAASTDTQYF. Variable domain in full (rest from reference TRBV11-3 and TRBJ2-3): EAGVVQSPRYKIIEKKQPVAFWCNPISGHNTLYWYLQNLGQGPELLIRYENEEAVDDSQLPKDRFSAERLKGVDSTLKIQPAELGDSAVYLCASSFGAASTDTQYFGPGTRLTVL.

The V gene is TRBV27, the J gene TRBJ2-3; D possibly corresponds to TRBD2 (6 bases). CDR3 length: 14 amino acids. Germline CDR1 is MNHEY and CDR2 is SMNVEV (reference sequence). Trimming stripped 1 base from V and 6 bases from J, with 11 bases between. The CDR3 nucleotides are TGTGCCAGCAGTTTATATTCGGGAGAGGATACGCAGTATTTT. It translates to CASSLYSGEDTQYF.

V is TRBV28 and J is TRBJ2-1; 8 bases agree with TRBD1. Germline V CDR1 and CDR2: MDHEN, SYDVKM. J was trimmed by 5 bases and V by 5 bases; bases with no gene match: 8. This CDR3 has 15 amino acids. The CDR3, as DNA: TGTGCCAGCAGTGTGGACAGGGAGGCCCACAATGAGCAGTTCTTC. Amino acids: CASSVDREAHNEQFF.

The chain carries TRBV5-6 and TRBJ2-5; D remains unclear. Between the trimmed V and J ends, which lost 2 bases and 1 base, there was a span of 15 bases. The CDR3 totals 16 residues. Germline CDR1 SGHDT, CDR2 YYEEEE. This chain's CDR3 is CASSFWGSVVQETQYF. CDR3 in DNA: TGTGCCAGCAGCTTCTGGGGTTCTGTTGTCCAAGAGACCCAGTACTTC.

Points on this clone: The sample contains more than one DNA sequence encoding this CDR3. The rearrangement joins TRBV2 to TRBJ2-5, with TRBD1 matching over 9 bases. This CDR3 comprises 14 residues. From germline, CDR1 is SNHLY and CDR2 FYNNEI. V was pared by 1 base and J by 5 bases, with 2 bases of the junction left unmatched. In DNA form, the CDR3 reads TGTGCCAGCAGTGAAGGTACAGGGGGCGAGACCCAGTACTTC. Residues: CASSEGTGGETQYF.

Here the CDR3 DNA reads TGCGCCAGCAGCCAAATCCGGGAAGGGGTGGAGACTCGGGCTTTCTTT. Amino acid sequence: CASSQIREGVETRAFF. The chain carries TRBV4-3 and TRBJ1-1; possibly TRBD1 for D (5 bases). Between the trimmed V and J ends, which lost 2 bases and 11 bases, there was a span of 24 bases. The CDR3 extends over 16 amino acids. The germline gives CDR1 LGHNA, CDR2 YSLEER.

The chain recombines TRBV7-9 with TRBJ2-7; possible D gene TRBD1, 6 bases. The CDR3 runs to 13 residues. In germline, CDR1 is SEHNR, CDR2 FQNEAQ (reference sequence). Trimming removed 5 bases from V and 5 bases from J, with 13 bases in between. CDR3 sequence: CASSDQGLNEQYF. As DNA, the CDR3 is TGTGCCAGCAGCGACCAGGGGTTGAACGAGCAGTACTTC. Complete variable domain (other parts from reference TRBV7-9 and TRBJ2-7): DTGVSQNPRHKITKRGQNVTFRCDPISEHNRLYWYRQTLGQGPEFLTYFQNEAQLEKSRLLSDRFSAERPKGSFSTLEIQRTEQGDSAMYLCASSDQGLNEQYFGPGTRLTVT.

The chain couples TRBV27 to TRBJ2-5; no reliable D call. This CDR3 comprises 17 residues. The germline V gene has CDR1 MNHEY and CDR2 SMNVEV (reference sequence). Trimming removed 5 bases from V and 0 bases from J, with 19 bases in between. CDR3 sequence reads: CASSPYLPDSYQETQYF. CDR3 nucleotide sequence: TGTGCCAGCAGTCCATATCTCCCAGATTCGTACCAAGAGACCCAGTACTTC.

The V call is TRBV5-1, the J call TRBJ1-4; 11 bases line up with TRBD1. The CDR3 sequence is 17 residues long. V shed 1 base, J shed 3 bases, and the junction held 5 bases outside the gene matches. The V gene's germline CDR1 is SGHRS and CDR2 YFSETQ. CDR3 in DNA: TGCGCCAGCAGCTTGTTACCGGGACAGGGGGCTAATGAAAAACTGTTTTTT. Its protein product is CASSLLPGQGANEKLFF.

The CDR3 bases are TGTGCCAGCAGTTTATACCTGATGGGTGCCTACACCTTC. It specifies CASSLYLMGAYTF. The chain carries TRBV28 and TRBJ1-2, with D unclear. This CDR3 spans 13 amino acids. V lost 1 base and J lost 10, with 13 bases in between. Germline lookup yields CDR1 MDHEN and CDR2 SYDVKM.

This clone was seen a single time. This rearrangement joins TRBV11-2 to TRBJ2-3, with D unclear. V lost 3 bases, J lost 2 bases, and 9 bases lay in between. CDR1 and CDR2 from the germline V gene are SGHAT and FQNNGV. The CDR3 is 14 amino acids. CDR3 sequence reads: CASSLESLTDTQYF. As DNA, the CDR3 is TGTGCCAGCAGCTTGGAATCGCTCACAGATACGCAGTATTTT. Together with reference TRBV11-2 and TRBJ2-3, the CDR3 gives the full variable domain: EAGVAQSPRYKIIEKRQSVAFWCNPISGHATLYWYQQILGQGPKLLIQFQNNGVVDDSQLPKDRFSAERLKGVDSTLKIQPAKLEDSAVYLCASSLESLTDTQYFGPGTRLTVL.

This clone was recorded only once. The chain employs TRBV27 and TRBJ2-1, with a possible D match to TRBD1 (6 bases). The V gene's germline CDR1 is MNHEY and CDR2 SMNVEV (reference sequence). The CDR3 extends over 14 amino acids. Trimming removed 4 bases at V and 7 bases at J, with 14 bases between. CDR3 sequence: CASSSYRVSNEQFF. The CDR3 coding sequence is TGTGCCAGCAGTTCCTACAGGGTTTCGAATGAGCAGTTCTTC.

DNA of the CDR3: TGTGCCAGTAGTTCCCGGGAAGCCAACACCGGGGAGCTGTTTTTT. Translation gives CASSSREANTGELFF. V is TRBV19 and J is TRBJ2-2; TRBD2 might be the D (5 bases). The CDR3 spans 15 residues. CDR1 LNHDA and CDR2 SQIVND come from the germline V gene (reference sequence). V lost 5 bases to trimming and J lost 2 bases, with 12 bases between them.